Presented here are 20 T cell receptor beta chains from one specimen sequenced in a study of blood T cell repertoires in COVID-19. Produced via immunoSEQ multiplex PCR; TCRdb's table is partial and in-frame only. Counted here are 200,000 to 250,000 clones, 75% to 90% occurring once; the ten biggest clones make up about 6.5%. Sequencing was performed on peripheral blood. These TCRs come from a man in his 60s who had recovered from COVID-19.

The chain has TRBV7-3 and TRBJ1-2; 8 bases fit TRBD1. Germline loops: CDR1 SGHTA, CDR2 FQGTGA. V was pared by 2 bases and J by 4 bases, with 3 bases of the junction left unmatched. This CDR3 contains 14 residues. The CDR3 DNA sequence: TGTGCCAGCAGCTTAGGGGACAGGCTCTATGGCTACACCTTC. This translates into CASSLGDRLYGYTF.

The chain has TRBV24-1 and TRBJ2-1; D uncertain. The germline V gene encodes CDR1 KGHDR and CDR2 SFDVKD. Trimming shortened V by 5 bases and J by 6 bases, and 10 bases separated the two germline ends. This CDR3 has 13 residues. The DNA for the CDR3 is TGTGCCACCAGTGGGTACGGCGGCAATGAGCAGTTCTTC. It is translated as CATSGYGGNEQFF.

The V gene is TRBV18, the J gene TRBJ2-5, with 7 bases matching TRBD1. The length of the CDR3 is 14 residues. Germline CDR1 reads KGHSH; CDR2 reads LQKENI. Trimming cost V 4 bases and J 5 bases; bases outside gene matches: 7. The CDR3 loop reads CASSRQGERETQYF. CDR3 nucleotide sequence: TGTGCCAGCTCACGGCAGGGGGAACGGGAGACCCAGTACTTC.

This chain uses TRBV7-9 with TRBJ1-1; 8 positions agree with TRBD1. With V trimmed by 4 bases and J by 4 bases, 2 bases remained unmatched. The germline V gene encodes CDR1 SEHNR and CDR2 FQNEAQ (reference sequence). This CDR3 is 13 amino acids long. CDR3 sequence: CASSYRGFTEAFF. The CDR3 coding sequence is TGTGCCAGCAGCTACAGGGGGTTCACTGAAGCTTTCTTT. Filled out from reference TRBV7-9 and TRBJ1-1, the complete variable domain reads DTGVSQNPRHKITKRGQNVTFRCDPISEHNRLYWYRQTLGQGPEFLTYFQNEAQLEKSRLLSDRFSAERPKGSFSTLEIQRTEQGDSAMYLCASSYRGFTEAFFGQGTRLTVV.

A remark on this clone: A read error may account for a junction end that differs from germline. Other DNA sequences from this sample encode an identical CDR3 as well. CDR3 nucleotide sequence: TGTGCCAGTAGTTTACAGGCTCCAGCTTATGCCTACAATGAGCAGTTCTTC. It translates to CASSLQAPAYAYNEQFF. The chain employs TRBV27 and TRBJ2-1, with D maybe TRBD1 (5 bases). The CDR3 contains 17 residues. The germline V gene encodes CDR1 MNHEY and CDR2 SMNVEV (reference sequence).

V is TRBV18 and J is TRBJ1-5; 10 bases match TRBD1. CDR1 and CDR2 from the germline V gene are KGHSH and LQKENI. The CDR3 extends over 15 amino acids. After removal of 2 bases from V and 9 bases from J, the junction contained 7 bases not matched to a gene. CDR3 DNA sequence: TGTGCCAGCTCACCATCGGGACAGGGGATGCGGCCCCAGCATTTT. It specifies CASSPSGQGMRPQHF.

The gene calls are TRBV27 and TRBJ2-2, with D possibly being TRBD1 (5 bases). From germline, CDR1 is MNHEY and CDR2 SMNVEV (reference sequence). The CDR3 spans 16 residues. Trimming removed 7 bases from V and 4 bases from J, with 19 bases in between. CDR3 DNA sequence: TGTGCCAGCAAACCCTCCGGCTGGGGCAGCACCGGGGAGCTGTTTTTT. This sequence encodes CASKPSGWGSTGELFF.

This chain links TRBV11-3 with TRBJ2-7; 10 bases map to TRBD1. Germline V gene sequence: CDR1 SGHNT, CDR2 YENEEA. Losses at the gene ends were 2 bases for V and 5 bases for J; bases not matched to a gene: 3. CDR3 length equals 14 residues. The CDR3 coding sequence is TGTGCCAGCAGCTTAAGGGACAGGGGCAACGAGCAGTACTTC. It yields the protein CASSLRDRGNEQYF.

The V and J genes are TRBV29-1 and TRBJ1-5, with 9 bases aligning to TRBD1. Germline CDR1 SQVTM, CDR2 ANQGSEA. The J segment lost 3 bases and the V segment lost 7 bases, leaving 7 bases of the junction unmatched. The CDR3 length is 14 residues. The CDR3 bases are TGCAGCGCAGTGGACAGGGGCAACAATCAGCCCCAGCATTTT. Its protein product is CSAVDRGNNQPQHF.

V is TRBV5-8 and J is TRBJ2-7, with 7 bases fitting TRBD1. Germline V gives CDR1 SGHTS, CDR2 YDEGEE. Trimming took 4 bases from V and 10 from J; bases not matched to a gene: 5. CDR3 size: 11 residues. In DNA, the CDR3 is TGTGCCAGCAGCCTTGACAGGGTACAGTACTTC. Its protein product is CASSLDRVQYF.

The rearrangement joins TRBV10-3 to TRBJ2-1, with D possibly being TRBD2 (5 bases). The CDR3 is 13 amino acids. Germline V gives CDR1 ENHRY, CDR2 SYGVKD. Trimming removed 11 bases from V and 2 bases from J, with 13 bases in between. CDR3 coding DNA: TGTGCCGTGCAAGGGCGGGCCTACAATGAGCAGTTCTTC. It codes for CAVQGRAYNEQFF.

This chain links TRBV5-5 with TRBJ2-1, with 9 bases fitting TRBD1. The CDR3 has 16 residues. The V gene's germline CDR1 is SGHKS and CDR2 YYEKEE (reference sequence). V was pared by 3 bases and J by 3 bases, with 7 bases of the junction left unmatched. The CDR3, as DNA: TGTGCCAGCAGCTCCGGGACAGGGACACTCTACAATGAGCAGTTCTTC. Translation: CASSSGTGTLYNEQFF.

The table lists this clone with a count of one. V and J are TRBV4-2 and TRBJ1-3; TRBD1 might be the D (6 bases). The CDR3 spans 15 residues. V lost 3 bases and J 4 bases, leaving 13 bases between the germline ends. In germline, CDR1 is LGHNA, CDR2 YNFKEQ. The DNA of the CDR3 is TGTGCCAGCAGCCAGGGTTACAGGGACGGAAACACCATATATTTT. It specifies CASSQGYRDGNTIYF.

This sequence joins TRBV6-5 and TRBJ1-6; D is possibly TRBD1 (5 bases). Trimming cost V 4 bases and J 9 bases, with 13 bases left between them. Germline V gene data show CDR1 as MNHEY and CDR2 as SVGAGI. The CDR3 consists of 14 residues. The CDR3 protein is CASSSRGLFSPLHF. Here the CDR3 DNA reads TGTGCCAGCAGTTCTCGGGGACTATTTTCACCCCTCCACTTT.

This CDR3 is CASSRTSGSTDTQYF. DNA for the CDR3: TGTGCCAGTAGTCGGACTAGCGGGAGCACAGATACGCAGTATTTT. The chain recombines TRBV19 with TRBJ2-3; 11 nucleotides align to TRBD2. The germline V gene encodes CDR1 LNHDA and CDR2 SQIVND (reference sequence). V lost 5 bases, J lost 0 bases, and 1 base stayed unmatched. The CDR3 is made up of 15 amino acids.

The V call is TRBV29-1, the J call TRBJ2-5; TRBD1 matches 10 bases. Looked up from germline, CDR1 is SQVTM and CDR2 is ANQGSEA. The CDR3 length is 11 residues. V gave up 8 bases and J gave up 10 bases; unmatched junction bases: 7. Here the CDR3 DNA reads TGCAGCCCTTCGGACAGGGGGTACCAGTACTTC. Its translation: CSPSDRGYQYF. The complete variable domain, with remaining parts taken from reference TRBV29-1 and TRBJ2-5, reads SAVISQKPSRDICQRGTSLTIQCQVDSQVTMMFWYRQQPGQSLTLIATANQGSEATYESGFVIDKFPISRPNLTFSTLTVSNMSPEDSSIYLCSPSDRGYQYFGPGTRLLVL.

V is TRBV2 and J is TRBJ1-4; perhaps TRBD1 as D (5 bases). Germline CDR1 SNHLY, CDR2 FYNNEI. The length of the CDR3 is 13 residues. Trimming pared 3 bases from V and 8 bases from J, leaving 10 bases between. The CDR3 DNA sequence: TGTGCCAGCAGTGAGCGAAGGGGAGAAAAACTGTTTTTT. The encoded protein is CASSERRGEKLFF. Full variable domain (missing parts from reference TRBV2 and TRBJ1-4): EPEVTQTPSHQVTQMGQEVILRCVPISNHLYFYWYRQILGQKVEFLVSFYNNEISEKSEIFDDQFSVERPDGSNFTLKIRSTKLEDSAMYFCASSERRGEKLFFGSGTQLSVL.

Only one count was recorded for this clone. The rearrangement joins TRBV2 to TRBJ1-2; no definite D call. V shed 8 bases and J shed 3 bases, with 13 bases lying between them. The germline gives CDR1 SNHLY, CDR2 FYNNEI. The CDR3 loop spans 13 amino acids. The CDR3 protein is CASVFENYYGYTF. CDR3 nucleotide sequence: TGTGCCAGCGTATTCGAAAACTACTATGGCTACACCTTC.

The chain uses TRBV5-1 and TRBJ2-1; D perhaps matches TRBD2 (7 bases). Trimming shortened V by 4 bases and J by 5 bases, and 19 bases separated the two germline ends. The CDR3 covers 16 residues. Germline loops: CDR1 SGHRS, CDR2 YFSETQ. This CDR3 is CASSLGGLAENNEQFF. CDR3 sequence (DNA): TGCGCCAGCAGCCTTGGGGGCCTAGCGGAAAACAATGAGCAGTTCTTC.

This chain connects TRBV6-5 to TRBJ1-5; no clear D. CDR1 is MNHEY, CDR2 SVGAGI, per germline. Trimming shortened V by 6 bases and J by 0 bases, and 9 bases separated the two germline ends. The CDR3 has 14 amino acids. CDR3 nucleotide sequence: TGTGCCAGCAGGAGACTGGGTAGCAATCAGCCCCAGCATTTT. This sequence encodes CASRRLGSNQPQHF.